This T cell receptor beta chain derives from a study of cytomegalovirus exposure and HLA in healthy donors. This CDR3 is 14 amino acids long. The V and J ends lost 6 bases and 4 bases respectively, with 13 bases between them. Germline CDR1 and CDR2: MDHEN and SYDVKM. Use of 60 Vbeta and 13 Jbeta primers characterized the PCR. Method: immunoSEQ multiplex PCR; TCRdb's copy keeps in-frame clones and lacks some. The repertoire includes around 64,000 clones, around 87% of them detected once, and about 12% sits in the top ten. This chain connects TRBV28 to TRBJ2-1, with D perhaps TRBD2 (5 bases). The sequenced sample was PBMCs. The receptor was isolated from a woman in her twenties or thirties in good health and CMV-seropositive. The CDR3 bases are TGTGCCAGCAGCCCCATGAGCGGATACAATGAGCAGTTCTTC. It yields the protein CASSPMSGYNEQFF.